A selection of T cell receptor beta chains follows, all from one sample in a study of identical twins. Using its own MiXCR run on the 5' RACE reads, TCRdb lists one record per CDR3 protein. Of approximately 600,000 distinct CDR3 sequences listed, over 8.5% were seen once; the top ten hold roughly 3%. The sample was also reused in another study, on yellow fever vaccine responses in identical twins.

The sequenced sample consisted of PBMCs. These receptors originate from a woman aged 18-29 years in good health. CDR3s leave out the opening cysteine and the closing phenylalanine or tryptophan. Fields, in order: J gene, V gene, clone size, CDR3 protein. The size field is filled for only some rows; it gives once, few, many or a size class.

TRBJ2-7	TRBV5-1	.	ASRRDAGSDEQY
TRBJ2-7	TRBV6-4	few	ASSDSPRTGPSSYEQY
TRBJ1-4	TRBV6-4	.	ASSVSGPGQGAYDEKLF
TRBJ2-7	TRBV30	few	AWSGQGYHEQY
TRBJ2-7	TRBV3-1	.	ASSQDSGLEGSEQY
TRBJ2-1	TRBV2	many	ASREIAEYYNEQF
TRBJ2-7	TRBV5-1	.	ASRVTWVGTSYEQY
TRBJ1-1	TRBV18	few	ASSQSPGMNTEAF
TRBJ2-5	TRBV28	.	ASSLYTGAQETQY
TRBJ2-7	TRBV7-2	.	ASSLRLAGGSSYEQY
TRBJ1-1	TRBV11-1	many	ASSQQTNTEAF
TRBJ2-2	TRBV6-5	many	ASSYNPGHQLNTGELF
TRBJ2-7	TRBV4-3	many	ASSQILAGGYEQY
TRBJ2-7	TRBV20-1	few	SARPPGTGETKAYEQY
TRBJ2-3	TRBV20-1	many	SAERGPSGHTQY
TRBJ1-6	TRBV10-3	.	AISVFHSSYNSPLH
TRBJ2-1	TRBV5-6	many	ASSLGTNEQF
TRBJ2-3	TRBV2	few	ASMAGQGYSDTQY
TRBJ2-3	TRBV29-1	.	SVEDPAEPGLAGGPPLYTDTQY